This TCR beta chain was profiled in a study of shared clonotypes between healthy human individuals. Study background: Used for every donor were three CD4 naive, three CD4 memory, two CD8 naive and one CD8 memory plate. General study results and limits: Specimens sampled were limited to blood, with tissue repertoires likely differing.

As concerns this clone: Its cognate antigen is unknown.

Germline loops: CDR1 SQVTM, CDR2 ANQGSEA. The CDR3 extends over 12 amino acids. V lost 4 bases, J lost 9 bases, and 15 bases lay in between. All donors were Caucasian adults living in Nashville, Tennessee. Produced via immunoSEQ multiplex PCR; TCRdb's table is partial and in-frame only. The sample consists of roughly 2.5 million clones, 85% to 95% of them appearing once. The V gene is TRBV29-1, the J gene TRBJ2-5, with D tentatively TRBD1 (5 bases). Sequencing was done on a sample of naive CD4+ T cells sorted from blood. Described subset: CD45RA+ positively selected. This TCR came from a man aged 18 to 35 in good health. CDR3 in amino acids: CSVALGEGAQYF. The CDR3 bases are TGCAGCGTTGCCCTAGGGGAAGGAGCCCAGTACTTC.